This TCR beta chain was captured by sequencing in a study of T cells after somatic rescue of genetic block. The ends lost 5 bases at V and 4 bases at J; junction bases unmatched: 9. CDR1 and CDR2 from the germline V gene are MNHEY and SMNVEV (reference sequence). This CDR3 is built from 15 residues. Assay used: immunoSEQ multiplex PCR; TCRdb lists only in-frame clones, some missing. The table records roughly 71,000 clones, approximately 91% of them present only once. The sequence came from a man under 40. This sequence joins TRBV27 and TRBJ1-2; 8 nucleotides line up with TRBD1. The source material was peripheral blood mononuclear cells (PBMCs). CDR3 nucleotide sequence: TGTGCCAGCAGTAAGGGCCAGGGGGCCAGCTATGGCTACACCTTC. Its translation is CASSKGQGASYGYTF.